Here is one T cell receptor (beta chain) with its context. No antigen is known for it. TCRdb's table, derived via immunoSEQ multiplex PCR, lists solely in-frame clones and lacks some. The table lists about 130,000 clones, about 90% of them singletons. The CDR3 has 13 amino acids. V was clipped by 8 bases and J by 2 bases; unmatched bases: 4. In germline, CDR1 is LNHDA, CDR2 SQIVND (reference sequence). The data belong to a study of T cell responses to AZD1222 COVID-19 vaccine. Study results and caveats: Among vaccine-associated CD4 TCRs, coverage spanned spike, with dominance at 160-218 and 743-854. Repertoire sampling occurred only after the peak T cell response.

The sequencing here drew on peripheral blood, taken on day 0 of AZD1222 vaccination. J is TRBJ1-2 and V is TRBV19, with TRBD1 matching over 8 bases. The source of this sequence is an adult in good health. The CDR3 nucleotides are TGTGCCAGTGGACAGGGCGGGAACTATGGCTACACCTTC. Its protein is CASGQGGNYGYTF.